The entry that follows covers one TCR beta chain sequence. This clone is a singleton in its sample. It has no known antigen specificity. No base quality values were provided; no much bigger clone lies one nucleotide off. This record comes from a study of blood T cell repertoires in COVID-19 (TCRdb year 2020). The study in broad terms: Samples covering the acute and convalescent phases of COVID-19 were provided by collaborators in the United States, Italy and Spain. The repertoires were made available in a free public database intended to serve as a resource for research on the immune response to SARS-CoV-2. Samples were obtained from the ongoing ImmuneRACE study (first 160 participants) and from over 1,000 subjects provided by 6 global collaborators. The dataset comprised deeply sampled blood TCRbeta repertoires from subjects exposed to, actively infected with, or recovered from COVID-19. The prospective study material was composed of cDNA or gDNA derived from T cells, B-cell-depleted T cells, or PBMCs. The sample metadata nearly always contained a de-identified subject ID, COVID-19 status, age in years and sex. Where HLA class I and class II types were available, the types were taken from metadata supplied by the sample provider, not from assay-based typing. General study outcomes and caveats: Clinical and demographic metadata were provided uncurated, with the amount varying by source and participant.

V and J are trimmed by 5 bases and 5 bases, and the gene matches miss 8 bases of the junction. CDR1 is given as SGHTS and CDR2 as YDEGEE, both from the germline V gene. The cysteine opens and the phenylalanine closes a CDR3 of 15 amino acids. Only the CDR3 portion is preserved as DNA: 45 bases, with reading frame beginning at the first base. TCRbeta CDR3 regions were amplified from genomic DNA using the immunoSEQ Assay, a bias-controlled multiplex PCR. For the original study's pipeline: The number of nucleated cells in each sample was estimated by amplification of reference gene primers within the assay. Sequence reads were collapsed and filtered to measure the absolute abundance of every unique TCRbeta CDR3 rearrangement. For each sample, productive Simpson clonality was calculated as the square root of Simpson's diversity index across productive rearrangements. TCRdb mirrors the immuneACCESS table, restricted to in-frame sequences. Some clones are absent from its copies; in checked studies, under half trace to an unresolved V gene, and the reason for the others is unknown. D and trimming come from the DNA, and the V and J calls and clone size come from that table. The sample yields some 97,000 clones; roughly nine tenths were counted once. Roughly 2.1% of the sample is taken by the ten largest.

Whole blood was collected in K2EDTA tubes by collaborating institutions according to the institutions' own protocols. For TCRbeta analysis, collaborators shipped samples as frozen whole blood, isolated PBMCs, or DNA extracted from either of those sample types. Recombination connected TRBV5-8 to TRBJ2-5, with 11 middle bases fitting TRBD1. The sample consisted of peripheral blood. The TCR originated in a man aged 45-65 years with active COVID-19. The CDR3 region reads CASRLGQGAGETQYF. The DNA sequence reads TGTGCCAGCAGACTAGGACAGGGGGCTGGGGAGACCCAGTACTTC.